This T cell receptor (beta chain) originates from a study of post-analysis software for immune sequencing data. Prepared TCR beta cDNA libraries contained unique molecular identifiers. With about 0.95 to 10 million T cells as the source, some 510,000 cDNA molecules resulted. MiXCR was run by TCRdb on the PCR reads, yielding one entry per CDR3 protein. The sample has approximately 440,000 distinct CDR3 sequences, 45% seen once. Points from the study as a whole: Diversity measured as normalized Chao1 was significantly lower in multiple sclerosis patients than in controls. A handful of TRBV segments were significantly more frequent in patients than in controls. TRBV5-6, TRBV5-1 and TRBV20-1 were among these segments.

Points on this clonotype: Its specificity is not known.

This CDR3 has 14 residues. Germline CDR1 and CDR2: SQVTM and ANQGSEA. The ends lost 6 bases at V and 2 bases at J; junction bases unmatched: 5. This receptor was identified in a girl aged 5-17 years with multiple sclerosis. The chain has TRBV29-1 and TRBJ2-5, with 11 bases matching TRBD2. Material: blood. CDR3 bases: TGCAGCGTCCGACTAGCGGGACCTCAAGAGACCCAGTACTTC. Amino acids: CSVRLAGPQETQYF.